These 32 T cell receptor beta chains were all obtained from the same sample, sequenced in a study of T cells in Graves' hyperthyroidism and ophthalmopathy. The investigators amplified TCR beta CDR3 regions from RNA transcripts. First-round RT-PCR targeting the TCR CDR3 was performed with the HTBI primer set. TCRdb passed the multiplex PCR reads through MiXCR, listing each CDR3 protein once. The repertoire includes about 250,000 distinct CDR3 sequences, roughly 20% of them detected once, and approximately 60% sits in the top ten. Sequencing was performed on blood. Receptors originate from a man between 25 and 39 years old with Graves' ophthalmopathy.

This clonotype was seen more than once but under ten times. The CDR3 loop is CASLISYNEQFF. As DNA, the CDR3 is TGTGCCTCCCTTATCTCCTACAATGAGCAGTTCTTC. The rearrangement uses TRBV30 and TRBJ2-1; D ambiguous. V was shortened by 7 bases and J by 0 bases, with 7 bases between the two germline ends. This CDR3 spans 12 amino acids. CDR1 is GTSNPN, CDR2 SVGIG, per germline (reference sequence).

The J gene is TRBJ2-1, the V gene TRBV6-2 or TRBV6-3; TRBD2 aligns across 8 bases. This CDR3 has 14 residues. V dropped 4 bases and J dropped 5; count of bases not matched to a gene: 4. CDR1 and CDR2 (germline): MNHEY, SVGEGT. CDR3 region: CASSSRTSNNEQFF. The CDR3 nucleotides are TGTGCCAGCAGTTCGAGGACTAGCAACAATGAGCAGTTCTTC.

CDR3 bases: TGTGCCAGCCTCAGACTAGCGGGAGGGTATGGGACCCAGTACTTC. This sequence encodes CASLRLAGGYGTQYF. The chain employs TRBV6-2 or TRBV6-3 and TRBJ2-5, with 14 bases fitting TRBD2. The CDR3 consists of 15 residues. Unmatched junction bases numbered 9, after V lost 8 bases and J lost 7 bases. Per the germline V gene, CDR1 is MNHEY and CDR2 is SVGEGT.

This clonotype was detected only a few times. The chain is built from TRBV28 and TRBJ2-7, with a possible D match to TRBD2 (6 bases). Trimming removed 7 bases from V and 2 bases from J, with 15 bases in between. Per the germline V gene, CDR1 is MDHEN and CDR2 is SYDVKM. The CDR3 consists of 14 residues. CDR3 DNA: TGTGCCAGCACGGAAACGGGACTCCCCTACGAGCAGTACTTC. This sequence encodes CASTETGLPYEQYF. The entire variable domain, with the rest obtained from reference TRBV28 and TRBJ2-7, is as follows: DVKVTQSSRYLVKRTGEKVFLECVQDMDHENMFWYRQDPGLGLRLIYFSYDVKMKEKGDIPEGYSVSREKKERFSLILESASTNQTSMYLCASTETGLPYEQYFGPGTRLTVT.

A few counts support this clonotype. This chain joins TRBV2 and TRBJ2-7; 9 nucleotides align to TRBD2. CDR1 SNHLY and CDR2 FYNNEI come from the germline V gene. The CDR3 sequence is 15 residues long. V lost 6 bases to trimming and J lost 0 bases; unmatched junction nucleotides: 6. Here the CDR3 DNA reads TGTGCCAGCAGGCGGGAGGGGGTCACCTCCTACGAGCAGTACTTC. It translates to CASRREGVTSYEQYF.

The chain's CDR3 is CASSQDLGVAEQFF. CDR3 sequence (DNA): TGTGCCAGCAGCCAAGATCTTGGCGTAGCTGAGCAGTTCTTC. The chain has TRBV14 and TRBJ2-1; D not resolved. The length of the CDR3 is 14 residues. Trimming removed 0 bases at V and 9 bases at J, with 12 bases between. Per germline, CDR1 SGHDN and CDR2 FVKESK.

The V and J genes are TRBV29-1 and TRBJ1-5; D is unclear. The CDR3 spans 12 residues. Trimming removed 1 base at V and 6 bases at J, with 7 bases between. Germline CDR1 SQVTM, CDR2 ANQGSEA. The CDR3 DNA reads TGCAGCGTTGAAGGGGCTGGTCAGCCCCAGCATTTT. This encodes CSVEGAGQPQHF. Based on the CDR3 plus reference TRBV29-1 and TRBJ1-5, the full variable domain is SAVISQKPSRDICQRGTSLTIQCQVDSQVTMMFWYRQQPGQSLTLIATANQGSEATYESGFVIDKFPISRPNLTFSTLTVSNMSPEDSSIYLCSVEGAGQPQHFGDGTRLSIL.

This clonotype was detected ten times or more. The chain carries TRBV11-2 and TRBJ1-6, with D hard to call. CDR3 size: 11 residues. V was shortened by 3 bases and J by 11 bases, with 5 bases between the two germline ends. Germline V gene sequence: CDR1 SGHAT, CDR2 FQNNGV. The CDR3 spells CASSFGPPLHF. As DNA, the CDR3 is TGTGCCAGCAGCTTTGGTCCACCCCTCCACTTT.

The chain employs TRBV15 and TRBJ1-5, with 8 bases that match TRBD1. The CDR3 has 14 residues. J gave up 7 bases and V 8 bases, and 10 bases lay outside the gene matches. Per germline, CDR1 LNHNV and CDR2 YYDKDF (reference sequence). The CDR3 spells CATGAGGGGQPQHF. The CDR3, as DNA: TGTGCCACCGGGGCAGGGGGCGGCGGGCAGCCCCAGCATTTT.

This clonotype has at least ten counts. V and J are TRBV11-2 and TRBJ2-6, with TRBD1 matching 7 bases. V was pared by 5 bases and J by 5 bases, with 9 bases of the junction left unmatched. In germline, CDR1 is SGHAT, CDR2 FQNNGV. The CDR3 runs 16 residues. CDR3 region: CASSPDRALWANVLTF. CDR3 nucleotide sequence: TGTGCCAGCAGCCCCGACAGGGCTCTCTGGGCCAACGTCCTGACTTTC.

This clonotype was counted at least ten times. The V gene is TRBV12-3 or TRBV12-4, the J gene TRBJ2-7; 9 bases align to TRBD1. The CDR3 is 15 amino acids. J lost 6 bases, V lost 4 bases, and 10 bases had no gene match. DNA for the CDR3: TGTGCCAGCAGTTCAACGGGACAGGGTCGTAGCGAGCAGTACTTC. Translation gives CASSSTGQGRSEQYF.

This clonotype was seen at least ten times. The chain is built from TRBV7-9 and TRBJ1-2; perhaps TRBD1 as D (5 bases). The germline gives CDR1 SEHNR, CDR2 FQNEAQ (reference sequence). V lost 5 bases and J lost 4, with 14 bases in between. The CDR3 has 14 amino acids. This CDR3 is CASSPGTERYGYTF. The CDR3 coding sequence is TGTGCCAGCAGCCCCGGGACGGAGCGCTATGGCTACACCTTC.

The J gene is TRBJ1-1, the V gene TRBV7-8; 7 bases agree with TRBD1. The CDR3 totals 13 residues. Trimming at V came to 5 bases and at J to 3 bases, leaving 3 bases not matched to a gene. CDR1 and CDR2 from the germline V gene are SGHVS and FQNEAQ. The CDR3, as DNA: TGTGCCAGCAGCAGAGGGGGCCACACTGAAGCTTTCTTT. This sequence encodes CASSRGGHTEAFF.

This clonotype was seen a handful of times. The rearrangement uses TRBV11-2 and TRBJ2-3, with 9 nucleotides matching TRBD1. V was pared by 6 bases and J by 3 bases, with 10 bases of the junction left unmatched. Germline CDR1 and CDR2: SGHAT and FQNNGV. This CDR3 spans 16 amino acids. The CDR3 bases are TGTGCCAGCAGGCTCGAACGGGACAGGGAAACAGATACGCAGTATTTT. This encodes CASRLERDRETDTQYF.

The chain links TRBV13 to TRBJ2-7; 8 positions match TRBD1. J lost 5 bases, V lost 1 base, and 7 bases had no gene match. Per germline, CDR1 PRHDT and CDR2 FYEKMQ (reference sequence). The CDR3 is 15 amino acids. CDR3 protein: CASSLVVTGAHEQYF. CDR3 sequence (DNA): TGTGCCAGCAGCTTAGTGGTGACAGGGGCCCACGAGCAGTACTTC. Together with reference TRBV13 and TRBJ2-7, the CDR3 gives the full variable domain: AAGVIQSPRHLIKEKRETATLKCYPIPRHDTVYWYQQGPGQDPQFLISFYEKMQSDKGSIPDRFSAQQFSDYHSELNMSSLELGDSALYFCASSLVVTGAHEQYFGPGTRLTVT.

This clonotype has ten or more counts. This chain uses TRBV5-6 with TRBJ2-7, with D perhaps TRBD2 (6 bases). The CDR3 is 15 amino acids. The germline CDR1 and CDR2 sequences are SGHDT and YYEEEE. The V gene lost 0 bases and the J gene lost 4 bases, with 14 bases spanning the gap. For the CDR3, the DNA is TGTGCCAGCAGCTTGGGACTAGTTGTGGGATACGAGCAGTACTTC. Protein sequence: CASSLGLVVGYEQYF.

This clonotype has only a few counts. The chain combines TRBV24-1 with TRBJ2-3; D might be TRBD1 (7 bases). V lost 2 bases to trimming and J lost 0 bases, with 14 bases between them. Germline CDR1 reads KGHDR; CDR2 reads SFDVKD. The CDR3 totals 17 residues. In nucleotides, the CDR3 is TGTGCCACCAGTGATTCGGGGGACAGCACTAGCACAGATACGCAGTATTTT. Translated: CATSDSGDSTSTDTQYF.

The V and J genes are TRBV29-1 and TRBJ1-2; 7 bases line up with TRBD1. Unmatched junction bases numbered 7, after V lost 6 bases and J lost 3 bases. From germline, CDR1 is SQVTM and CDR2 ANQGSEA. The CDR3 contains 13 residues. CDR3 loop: CSVPGGVDYGYTF. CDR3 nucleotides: TGCAGCGTACCAGGGGGAGTAGACTATGGCTACACCTTC.

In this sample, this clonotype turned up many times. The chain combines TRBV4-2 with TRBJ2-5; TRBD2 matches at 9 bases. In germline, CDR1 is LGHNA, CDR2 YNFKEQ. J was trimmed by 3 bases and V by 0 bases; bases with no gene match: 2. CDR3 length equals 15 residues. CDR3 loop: CASSQDGTSKETQYF. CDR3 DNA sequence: TGTGCCAGCAGCCAAGACGGGACTAGCAAAGAGACCCAGTACTTC.

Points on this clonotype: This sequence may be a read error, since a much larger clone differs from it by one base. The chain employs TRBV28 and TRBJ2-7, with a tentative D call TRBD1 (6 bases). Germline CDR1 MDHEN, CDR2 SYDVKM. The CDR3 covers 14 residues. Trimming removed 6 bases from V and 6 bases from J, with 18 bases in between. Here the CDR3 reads CASSSGTGPREQYF. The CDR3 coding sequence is TGTGCCAGCAGCTCAGGAACAGGGCCCCGCGAGCAGTACTTC.

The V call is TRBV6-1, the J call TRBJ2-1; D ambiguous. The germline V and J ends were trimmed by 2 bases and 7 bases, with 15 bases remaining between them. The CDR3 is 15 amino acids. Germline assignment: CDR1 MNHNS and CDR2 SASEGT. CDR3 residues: CASSEFPSPGNEQFF. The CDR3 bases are TGTGCCAGCAGTGAATTCCCCAGTCCTGGGAATGAGCAGTTCTTC.

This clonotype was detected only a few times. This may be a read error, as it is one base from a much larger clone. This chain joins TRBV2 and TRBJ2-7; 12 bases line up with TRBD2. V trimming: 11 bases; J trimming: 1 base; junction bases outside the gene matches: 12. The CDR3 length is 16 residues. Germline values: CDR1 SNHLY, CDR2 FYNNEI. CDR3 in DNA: TGTGCCGGCATCGAACTAGCGGGAGGTCCTTCCTACGAGCAGTACTTC. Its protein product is CAGIELAGGPSYEQYF.

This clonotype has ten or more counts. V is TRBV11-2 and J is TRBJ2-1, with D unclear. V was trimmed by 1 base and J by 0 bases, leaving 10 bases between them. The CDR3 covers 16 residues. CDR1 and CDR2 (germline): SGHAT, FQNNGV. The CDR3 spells CASSLGGLSSYNEQFF. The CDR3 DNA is TGTGCCAGCAGCTTAGGAGGTCTGAGCTCCTACAATGAGCAGTTCTTC.

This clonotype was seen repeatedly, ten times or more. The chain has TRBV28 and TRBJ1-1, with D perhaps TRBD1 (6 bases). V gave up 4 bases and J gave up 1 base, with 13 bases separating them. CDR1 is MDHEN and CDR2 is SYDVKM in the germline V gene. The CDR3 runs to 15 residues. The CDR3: CASSSIQGGNTEAFF. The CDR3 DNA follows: TGTGCCAGCAGTTCAATACAGGGAGGGAACACTGAAGCTTTCTTT.

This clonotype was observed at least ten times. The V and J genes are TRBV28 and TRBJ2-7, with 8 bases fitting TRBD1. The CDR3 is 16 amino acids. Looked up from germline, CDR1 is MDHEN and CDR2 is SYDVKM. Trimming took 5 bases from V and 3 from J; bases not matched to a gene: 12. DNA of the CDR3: TGTGCCAGCAGTCCAACCCGCGACAGGGGTAACTACGAGCAGTACTTC. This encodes CASSPTRDRGNYEQYF. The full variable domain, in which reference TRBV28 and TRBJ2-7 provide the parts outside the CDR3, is DVKVTQSSRYLVKRTGEKVFLECVQDMDHENMFWYRQDPGLGLRLIYFSYDVKMKEKGDIPEGYSVSREKKERFSLILESASTNQTSMYLCASSPTRDRGNYEQYFGPGTRLTVT.

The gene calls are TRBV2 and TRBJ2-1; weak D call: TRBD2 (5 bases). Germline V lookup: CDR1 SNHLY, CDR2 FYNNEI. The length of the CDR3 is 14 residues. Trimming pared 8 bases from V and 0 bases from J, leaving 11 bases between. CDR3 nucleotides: TGTGCCAGCGGGGAGCGTAACTCCTACAATGAGCAGTTCTTC. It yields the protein CASGERNSYNEQFF.

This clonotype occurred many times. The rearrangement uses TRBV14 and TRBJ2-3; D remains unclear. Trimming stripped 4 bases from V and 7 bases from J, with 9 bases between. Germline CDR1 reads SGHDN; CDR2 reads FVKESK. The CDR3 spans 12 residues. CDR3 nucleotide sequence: TGTGCCAGCAGCCTCAAGGAAAATACGCAGTATTTT. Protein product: CASSLKENTQYF.

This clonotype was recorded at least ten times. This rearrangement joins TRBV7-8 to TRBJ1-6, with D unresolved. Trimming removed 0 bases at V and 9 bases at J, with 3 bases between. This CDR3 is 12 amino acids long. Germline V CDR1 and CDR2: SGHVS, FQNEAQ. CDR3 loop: CASSLASSPLHF. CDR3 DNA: TGTGCCAGCAGCTTAGCTTCTTCACCCCTCCACTTT.

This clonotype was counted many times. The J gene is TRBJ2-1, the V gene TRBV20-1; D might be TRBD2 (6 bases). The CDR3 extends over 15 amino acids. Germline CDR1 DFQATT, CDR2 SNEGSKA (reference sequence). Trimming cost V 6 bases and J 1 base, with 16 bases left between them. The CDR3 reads CSARLGSGSYNEQFF. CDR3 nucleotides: TGCAGTGCCCGATTGGGCAGCGGGTCCTACAATGAGCAGTTCTTC.

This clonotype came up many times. The chain's CDR3 is CASSLSYSTDTQYF. CDR3 bases: TGTGCCAGCAGTTTATCTTATAGCACAGATACGCAGTATTTT. The chain combines TRBV28 with TRBJ2-3; D not resolved. The CDR3 is 14 residues long. The germline V gene has CDR1 MDHEN and CDR2 SYDVKM. The V and J ends lost 1 base and 0 bases respectively, with 5 bases between them.

CDR3 bases: TGTGCCAGTAGTCTTAGCGGGAGAAATGAGCAGTTCTTC. It codes for CASSLSGRNEQFF. The chain has TRBV19 and TRBJ2-1; 9 nucleotides align to TRBD2. Trimming at V came to 5 bases and at J to 7 bases, leaving 3 bases not matched to a gene. From germline, CDR1 is LNHDA and CDR2 SQIVND (reference sequence). CDR3 length equals 13 residues.

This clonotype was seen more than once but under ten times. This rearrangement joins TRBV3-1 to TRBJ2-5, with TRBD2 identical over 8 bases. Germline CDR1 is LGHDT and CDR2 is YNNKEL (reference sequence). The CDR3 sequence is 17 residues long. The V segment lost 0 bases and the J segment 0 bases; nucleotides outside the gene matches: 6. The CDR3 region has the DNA TGTGCCAGCAGCCAAGATCTTAGCGGGGTGAACCAAGAGACCCAGTACTTC. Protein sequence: CASSQDLSGVNQETQYF.